Listed below are T cell receptor beta chains from one sample, sequenced in a study of molecular identifiers for immune sequencing clone quantification. A single record per CDR3 protein comes from TCRdb applying MiXCR to the PCR reads. The sample consists of 400,000 to 600,000 distinct CDR3 sequences, about a quarter of them appearing once. Sequenced: naive CD8+ T cells from blood, with Jurkat cell RNA spiked in. The receptor source for this set is a human donor in good health. Some libraries in this study had Jurkat cell RNA spiked in. CDR3s include the opening cysteine and the closing phenylalanine or tryptophan. The D gene is left open where the match is weak. Rows may omit the clone size; those that give it use once, few, many or a size class.

d_call clone_size j_call v_call cdr3_aa cdr3_nt
- many TRBJ2-7 TRBV28 CASSVYEQYF TGTGCCAGCAGCGTTTACGAGCAGTACTTC
- - TRBJ1-1 TRBV5-6 CASSNPGRNEAFF TGTGCCAGCAGCAATCCCGGGAGAAATGAAGCTTTCTTT
TRBD2 many TRBJ2-7 TRBV4-1 CASSQKRGAPYEQYF TGCGCCAGCAGCCAAAAGCGGGGGGCGCCCTACGAGCAGTACTTC
TRBD1 few TRBJ1-5 TRBV6-1 CASQGGYSNQPQHF TGTGCCAGCCAGGGGGGCTATAGCAATCAGCCCCAGCATTTT
- - TRBJ1-2 TRBV6-4 CVSSDWEGDGYGYTF TGTGTCAGCAGTGACTGGGAGGGGGACGGCTATGGCTACACCTTC
- few TRBJ2-1 TRBV6-2/TRBV6-3 CASRRDWDEQFF TGTGCCAGCAGACGCGACTGGGATGAGCAGTTCTTC
TRBD2 many TRBJ2-1 TRBV7-2 CASSPRDYYSEQFF TGTGCCAGCAGCCCCAGGGACTACTATAGCGAGCAGTTCTTC
TRBD2 few TRBJ2-1 TRBV28 CASSYLAGGTYNEQFF TGTGCCAGCAGTTATTTAGCGGGAGGGACCTACAATGAGCAGTTCTTC
TRBD1 - TRBJ1-1 TRBV7-9 CASSLTGGENEAFF TGTGCCAGCAGCTTAACAGGGGGCGAGAATGAAGCTTTCTTT
- - TRBJ2-3 TRBV3-2 CASSQGDRGTDTQYF TGTGCCAGCAGCCAAGGGGACCGCGGCACAGATACGCAGTATTTT
TRBD2 - TRBJ2-1 TRBV27 CASSLAAGGLSYNEQFF TGTGCCAGCAGTTTAGCGGCGGGGGGGCTATCCTACAATGAGCAGTTCTTC
TRBD2 many TRBJ2-3 TRBV7-2 CASSAGLAVTDTQYF TGTGCCAGCAGCGCCGGACTAGCGGTCACAGATACGCAGTATTTT
TRBD2 few TRBJ2-3 TRBV5-8 CASSVFSGSPPDTQYF TGTGCCAGCAGCGTATTTAGCGGGAGTCCCCCAGATACGCAGTATTTT
- few TRBJ1-1 TRBV7-8 CASSLVNLGIGDTEAFF TGTGCCAGCAGCTTAGTTAATCTGGGGATTGGTGACACTGAAGCTTTCTTT
- once TRBJ1-5 TRBV11-2 CASSLVTSTDTQHF TGTGCCAGCAGCTTAGTGACTAGCACAGATACGCAGCATTTT
- - TRBJ2-2 TRBV4-3 CASSQDWVAVNTGELFF TGCGCCAGCAGCCAAGATTGGGTAGCGGTCAACACCGGGGAGCTGTTTTTT
- many TRBJ1-1 TRBV6-2/TRBV6-3 CASSSGRRTEAFF TGTGCCAGCAGTTCCGGACGTCGGACTGAAGCTTTCTTT
- - TRBJ1-2 TRBV4-1 CASSQAEENYGYTF TGCGCCAGCAGCCAAGCGGAGGAAAACTATGGCTACACCTTC
- - TRBJ2-1 TRBV2 CASRAVGNPTISYDEQFF TGTGCCAGCAGGGCAGTGGGGAACCCTACGATCTCCTACGATGAGCAGTTCTTC
TRBD1 few TRBJ2-7 TRBV10-3 CAISGVRDRSYEQYF TGTGCCATCAGTGGGGTCCGGGACAGGTCCTACGAGCAGTACTTC
TRBD1 many TRBJ2-1 TRBV25-1 CASSAGTGQFF TGTGCCAGCAGTGCAGGGACAGGGCAGTTCTTC
- few TRBJ1-5 TRBV19 CASSILQGNQPQHF TGTGCCAGTAGTATATTACAGGGTAATCAGCCCCAGCATTTT
TRBD1 few TRBJ2-3 TRBV28 CASSLRQGADTQYF TGTGCCAGCAGTTTACGGCAGGGGGCAGATACGCAGTATTTT
TRBD2 many TRBJ2-7 TRBV2 CASSEAPVAGTYEQYF TGTGCCAGCAGTGAAGCGCCGGTAGCGGGGACCTACGAGCAGTACTTC
TRBD1 many TRBJ2-5 TRBV29-1 CSVEDRASYQETQYF TGCAGCGTTGAGGACAGGGCCTCGTACCAAGAGACCCAGTACTTC
- few TRBJ1-6 TRBV4-1 CASSQDRGKEEGSPLHF TGCGCCAGCAGCCAAGACAGGGGAAAGGAGGAGGGTTCACCCCTCCACTTT
- many TRBJ1-4 TRBV7-9 CASSLDSAGTNEKLFF TGTGCCAGCAGCTTAGATTCGGCAGGAACTAATGAAAAACTGTTTTTT
- - TRBJ2-2 TRBV6-5 CASSYHQSETGELFF TGTGCCAGCAGTTACCACCAAAGCGAGACCGGGGAGCTGTTTTTT
- few TRBJ2-7 TRBV5-4 CASSPLSSSREQYF TGTGCCAGCAGCCCGCTGTCGTCCTCTCGCGAGCAGTACTTC
TRBD1 many TRBJ1-5 TRBV27 CASSSTGGASQPQHF TGTGCCAGCAGTTCGACAGGGGGAGCGTCTCAGCCCCAGCATTTT
- many TRBJ1-1 TRBV29-1 CSVEDRGNTEAFF TGCAGCGTTGAAGATCGAGGGAACACTGAAGCTTTCTTT
- few TRBJ2-7 TRBV7-6 CASSPLQGNYEQYF TGTGCCAGCAGCCCACTACAGGGAAACTACGAGCAGTACTTC